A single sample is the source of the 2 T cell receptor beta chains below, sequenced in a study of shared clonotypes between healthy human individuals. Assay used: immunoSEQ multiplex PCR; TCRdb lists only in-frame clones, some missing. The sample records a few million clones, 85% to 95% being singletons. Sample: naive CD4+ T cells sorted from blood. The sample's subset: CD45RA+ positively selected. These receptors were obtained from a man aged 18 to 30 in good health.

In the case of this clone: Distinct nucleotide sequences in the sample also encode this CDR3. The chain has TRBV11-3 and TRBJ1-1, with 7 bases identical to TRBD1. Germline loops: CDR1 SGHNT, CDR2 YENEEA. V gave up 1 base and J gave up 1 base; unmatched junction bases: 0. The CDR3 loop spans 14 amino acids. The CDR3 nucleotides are TGTGCCAGCAGCTTAGGACAGGGGAACACTGAAGCTTTCTTT. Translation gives CASSLGQGNTEAFF.

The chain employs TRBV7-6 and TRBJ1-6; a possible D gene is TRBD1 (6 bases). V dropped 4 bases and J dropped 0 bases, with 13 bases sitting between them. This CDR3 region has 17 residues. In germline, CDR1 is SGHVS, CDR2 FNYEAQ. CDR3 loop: CASSSGVRSSYNSPLHF. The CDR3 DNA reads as TGTGCCAGCAGCTCAGGGGTGAGGAGCTCCTATAATTCACCCCTCCACTTT. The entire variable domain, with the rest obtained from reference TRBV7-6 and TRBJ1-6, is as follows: GAGVSQSPRYKVTKRGQDVALRCDPISGHVSLYWYRQALGQGPEFLTYFNYEAQQDKSGLPNDRFSAERPEGSISTLTIQRTEQRDSAMYRCASSSGVRSSYNSPLHFGNGTRLTVT.